Below, 19 T cell receptor beta chains from the same sample are listed, as sequenced in a study of cytomegalovirus exposure and HLA in healthy donors. The primer mix had 60 Vbeta and 13 Jbeta primers. Only in-frame clones appear in the TCRdb table, and some are missing; sequencing was by immunoSEQ multiplex PCR. The table has some 160,000 clones, roughly 80% seen once. Sequenced material: PBMCs. The source is a woman aged 40 to 50 in good health and CMV-seropositive.

The V gene is TRBV19, the J gene TRBJ1-1; 7 bases fit TRBD1. The CDR3 extends over 14 amino acids. Losses at the gene ends were 4 bases for V and 0 bases for J; bases not matched to a gene: 2. Germline V lookup: CDR1 LNHDA, CDR2 SQIVND (reference sequence). The CDR3 is CASSNRGLNTEAFF. In DNA, the CDR3 is TGTGCCAGTAGTAACAGGGGATTGAACACTGAAGCTTTCTTT.

J is TRBJ2-3 and V is TRBV6-1; 9 bases map to TRBD1. This CDR3 comprises 15 residues. Trimming took 3 bases from V and 1 from J; bases not matched to a gene: 2. Germline loops: CDR1 MNHNS, CDR2 SASEGT. The CDR3 is CASSDRDRGTDTQYF. DNA for the CDR3: TGTGCCAGCAGTGACCGGGACAGGGGCACAGATACGCAGTATTTT.

The rearrangement uses TRBV28 and TRBJ2-3; TRBD1 agrees at 9 bases. This CDR3 is built from 15 residues. Germline V gene sequence: CDR1 MDHEN, CDR2 SYDVKM. The V segment lost 5 bases and the J segment 3 bases; nucleotides outside the gene matches: 6. Written as DNA, the CDR3 is TGTGCCAGCAGTGGAGGGACAGGGTGGACAGATACGCAGTATTTT. This sequence encodes CASSGGTGWTDTQYF.

This chain joins TRBV18 and TRBJ1-2; D is unresolved. Germline V lookup: CDR1 KGHSH, CDR2 LQKENI. CDR3 length: 14 amino acids. V lost 2 bases, J lost 3 bases, and 10 bases lay in between. The CDR3 nucleotides read TGTGCCAGCTCACCAAGCTCCCCTGACTATGGCTACACCTTC. This sequence encodes CASSPSSPDYGYTF.

This clone was recorded only once. The CDR3, as DNA: TGCGCCAGCAGCCAAGGGAGGCGGGGGGGCGTCTACAATGAGCAGTTCTTC. This translates into CASSQGRRGGVYNEQFF. The chain recombines TRBV4-1 with TRBJ2-1; TRBD2 agrees at 9 bases. Trimming took 1 base from V and 3 from J; bases not matched to a gene: 7. Looked up from germline, CDR1 is MGHRA and CDR2 is YSYEKL. This CDR3 comprises 17 residues.

This chain uses TRBV7-8 with TRBJ2-1, with unresolved D. V lost 1 base to trimming and J lost 3 bases, with 13 bases between them. Looked up from germline, CDR1 is SGHVS and CDR2 is FQNEAQ. The CDR3 is 16 amino acids. CDR3 DNA: TGTGCCAGCAGCTTAGATGTGCAGAGACTCTACAATGAGCAGTTCTTC. This translates into CASSLDVQRLYNEQFF.

The chain couples TRBV11-2 to TRBJ1-2; TRBD1 aligns across 7 bases. The CDR3 spans 15 residues. V lost 4 bases to trimming and J lost 7 bases; unmatched junction nucleotides: 12. Germline CDR1 and CDR2: SGHAT and FQNNGV. CDR3 sequence: CASSSYGQGELGYTF. In DNA form, the CDR3 reads TGTGCCAGCAGCTCTTATGGCCAGGGGGAACTTGGCTACACCTTC.

The chain employs TRBV9 and TRBJ2-3; 14 bases fit TRBD2. The CDR3 runs to 20 residues. Germline loops: CDR1 SGDLS, CDR2 YYNGEE. The J segment lost 0 bases and the V segment lost 4 bases, leaving 13 bases of the junction unmatched. CDR3 DNA: TGTGCCAGCAGCTCTCCCCGGCGGAGACTAGCGGGGGGGAGCACAGATACGCAGTATTTT. It yields the protein CASSSPRRRLAGGSTDTQYF.

CDR3 nucleotides: TGTGCCAGCAGCTCTAGGACAGCGGGGTATGGCTACACCTTC. This codes for CASSSRTAGYGYTF. The V gene is TRBV5-5, the J gene TRBJ1-2; D perhaps matches TRBD1 (6 bases). With 3 bases removed from V and 5 bases from J, the gap between germline ends came to 14 bases. The CDR3 has 14 amino acids. CDR1 SGHKS and CDR2 YYEKEE come from the germline V gene (reference sequence). Using reference TRBV5-5 and TRBJ1-2 for the parts outside the CDR3, the full variable domain is DAGVTQSPTHLIKTRGQQVTLRCSPISGHKSVSWYQQVLGQGPQFIFQYYEKEERGRGNFPDRFSARQFPNYSSELNVNALLLGDSALYLCASSSRTAGYGYTFGSGTRLTVV.

The rearrangement links TRBV6-1 to TRBJ1-1, with 10 bases identical to TRBD1. V lost 4 bases to trimming and J lost 4 bases; unmatched junction nucleotides: 3. The CDR3 totals 14 residues. Germline V gene data show CDR1 as MNHNS and CDR2 as SASEGT. The CDR3 here is CASSVGQGVTEAFF. CDR3 bases: TGTGCCAGCAGTGTAGGACAGGGGGTCACTGAAGCTTTCTTT.

The chain couples TRBV5-1 to TRBJ2-7; TRBD1 aligns across 8 bases. V was pared by 4 bases and J by 2 bases, with 8 bases of the junction left unmatched. The CDR3 contains 15 residues. CDR1 and CDR2 from the germline V gene are SGHRS and YFSETQ. CDR3 coding DNA: TGCGCCAGCAGCCCGGGGGACAGGTTGACCTACGAGCAGTACTTC. The encoded protein is CASSPGDRLTYEQYF.

This sequence joins TRBV4-3 and TRBJ2-7; 7 nucleotides line up with TRBD1. The CDR3 has 11 residues. Trimming at V came to 9 bases and at J to 3 bases, leaving 2 bases not matched to a gene. Germline V lookup: CDR1 LGHNA, CDR2 YSLEER. CDR3 region: CARWTGYEQYF. CDR3 DNA: TGCGCCAGATGGACAGGCTACGAGCAGTACTTC.

In DNA, the CDR3 is TGTGCCAGTAGTGACAGGGGAGACTATGGCTACACCTTC. Translation: CASSDRGDYGYTF. The chain uses TRBV19 and TRBJ1-2; 8 nucleotides match TRBD1. Germline V gene lookup returns CDR1 LNHDA and CDR2 SQIVND (reference sequence). After removal of 5 bases from V and 3 bases from J, the junction contained 2 bases not matched to a gene. This CDR3 region has 13 residues.

The chain combines TRBV6-1 with TRBJ1-6; no clear D. Germline V gene lookup returns CDR1 MNHNS and CDR2 SASEGT. Trimming left V 9 bases short and J 7 bases short, with 13 bases between. The CDR3 consists of 13 residues. The CDR3 is CASLAVGNSPLHF. CDR3 nucleotide sequence: TGTGCCAGTCTTGCGGTTGGAAATTCACCCCTCCACTTT.

This clone was recorded once. This chain links TRBV19 with TRBJ2-2, with 12 nucleotides matching TRBD1. The CDR3 consists of 19 residues. Germline V gene sequence: CDR1 LNHDA, CDR2 SQIVND (reference sequence). The V segment lost 5 bases and the J segment 4 bases; nucleotides outside the gene matches: 14. The CDR3 DNA reads TGTGCCAGTAGTCTATTCTCGGGACAGGGGGCGGTTGGCACCGGGGAGCTGTTTTTT. This codes for CASSLFSGQGAVGTGELFF. Full variable domain (remainder filled in from reference TRBV19 and TRBJ2-2): DGGITQSPKYLFRKEGQNVTLSCEQNLNHDAMYWYRQDPGQGLRLIYYSQIVNDFQKGDIAEGYSVSREKKESFPLTVTSAQKNPTAFYLCASSLFSGQGAVGTGELFFGEGSRLTVL.

The chain combines TRBV5-1 with TRBJ2-2, with 12 bases aligning to TRBD1. This CDR3 has 18 residues. CDR1 SGHRS and CDR2 YFSETQ come from the germline V gene. The junction had 3 bases not matched to a gene; V was cut back by 0 bases and J by 0 bases. The CDR3 spells CASSLEGTGGANTGELFF. CDR3 in DNA: TGCGCCAGCAGCTTGGAAGGGACAGGGGGCGCGAACACCGGGGAGCTGTTTTTT.

The chain joins TRBV7-8 to TRBJ2-7, with a tentative D call TRBD1 (8 bases). V lost 4 bases to trimming and J lost 4 bases, with 14 bases between them. The CDR3 totals 14 residues. Germline V gene data show CDR1 as SGHVS and CDR2 as FQNEAQ. The CDR3 spells CASSYGGTGYEQYF. CDR3 in DNA: TGTGCCAGCAGCTACGGGGGGACAGGATACGAGCAGTACTTC.

The V call is TRBV5-1, the J call TRBJ2-7, with TRBD2 matching 7 bases. The CDR3 has 17 residues. Germline loops: CDR1 SGHRS, CDR2 YFSETQ. J gave up 3 bases and V 4 bases, and 16 bases lay outside the gene matches. CDR3 nucleotide sequence: TGCGCCAGCAGCCCGGCCACGGGGGGTAGTGTGGGCTACGAGCAGTACTTC. Protein sequence: CASSPATGGSVGYEQYF.

This clone was found once. J is TRBJ2-1 and V is TRBV12-5, with 7 bases fitting TRBD1. The CDR3 sequence is 16 residues long. CDR1 is LGHNT and CDR2 is FRNRAP in the germline V gene. Trimming took 2 bases from V and 5 from J; bases not matched to a gene: 9. The CDR3 DNA reads as TGTGCTAGTGGTTTGAGCGTGCAGGGGGTGGACAATGAGCAGTTCTTC. Protein sequence: CASGLSVQGVDNEQFF.